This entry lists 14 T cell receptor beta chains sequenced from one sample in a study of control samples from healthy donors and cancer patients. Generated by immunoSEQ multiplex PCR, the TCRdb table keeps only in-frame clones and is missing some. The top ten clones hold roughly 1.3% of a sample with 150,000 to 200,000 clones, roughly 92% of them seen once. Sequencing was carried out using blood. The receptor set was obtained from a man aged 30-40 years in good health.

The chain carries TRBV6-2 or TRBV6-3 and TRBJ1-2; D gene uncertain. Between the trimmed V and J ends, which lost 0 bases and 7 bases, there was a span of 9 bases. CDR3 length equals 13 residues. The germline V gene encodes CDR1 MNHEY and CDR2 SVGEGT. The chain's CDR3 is CASSYSWVPGYTF. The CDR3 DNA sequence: TGTGCCAGCAGTTACTCGTGGGTGCCTGGCTACACCTTC.

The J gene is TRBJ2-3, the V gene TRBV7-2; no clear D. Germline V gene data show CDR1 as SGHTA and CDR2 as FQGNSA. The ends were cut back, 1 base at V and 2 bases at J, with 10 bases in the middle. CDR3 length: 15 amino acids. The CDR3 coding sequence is TGTGCCAGCAGCTTAGGGAACGGCCCCACAGATACGCAGTATTTT. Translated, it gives CASSLGNGPTDTQYF. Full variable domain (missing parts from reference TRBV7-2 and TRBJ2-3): GAGVSQSPSNKVTEKGKDVELRCDPISGHTALYWYRQSLGQGLEFLIYFQGNSAPDKSGLPSDRFSAERTGGSVSTLTIQRTQQEDSAVYLCASSLGNGPTDTQYFGPGTRLTVL.

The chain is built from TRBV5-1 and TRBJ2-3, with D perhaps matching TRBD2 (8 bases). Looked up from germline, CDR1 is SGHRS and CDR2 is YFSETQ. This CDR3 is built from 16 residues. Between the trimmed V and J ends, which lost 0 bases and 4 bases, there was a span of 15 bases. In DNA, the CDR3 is TGCGCCAGCAGCTTGGCTCCGGGAGGGGGCGCAGATACGCAGTATTTT. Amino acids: CASSLAPGGGADTQYF.

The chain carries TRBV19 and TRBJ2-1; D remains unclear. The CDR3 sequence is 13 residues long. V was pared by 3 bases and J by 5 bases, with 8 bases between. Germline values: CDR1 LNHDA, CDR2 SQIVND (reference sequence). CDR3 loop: CASSIDRNNEQFF. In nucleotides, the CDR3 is TGTGCCAGTAGTATTGACCGTAACAATGAGCAGTTCTTC.

CDR3 sequence: CASSYSTASEAFF. For the CDR3, the DNA is TGTGCCAGCAGTTACTCGACAGCCTCTGAAGCTTTCTTT. The V and J genes are TRBV6-2 or TRBV6-3 and TRBJ1-1, with a weak D call TRBD1 (5 bases). Per germline, CDR1 MNHEY and CDR2 SVGEGT. Trimming took off 0 bases at V and 6 bases at J, with 8 bases between the two ends. The CDR3 totals 13 residues.

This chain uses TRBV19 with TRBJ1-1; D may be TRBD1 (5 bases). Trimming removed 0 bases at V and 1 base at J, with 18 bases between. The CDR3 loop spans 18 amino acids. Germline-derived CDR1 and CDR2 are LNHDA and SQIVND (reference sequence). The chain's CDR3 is CASSIERRAGQPNTEAFF. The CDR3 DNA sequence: TGTGCCAGTAGTATAGAAAGACGGGCGGGGCAGCCGAACACTGAAGCTTTCTTT.

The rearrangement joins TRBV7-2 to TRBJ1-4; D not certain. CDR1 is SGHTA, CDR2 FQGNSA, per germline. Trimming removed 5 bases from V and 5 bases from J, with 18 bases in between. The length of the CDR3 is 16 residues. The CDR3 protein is CASSPMSLSGNEKLFF. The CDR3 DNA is TGTGCCAGCAGCCCGATGAGTCTGTCTGGGAATGAAAAACTGTTTTTT.

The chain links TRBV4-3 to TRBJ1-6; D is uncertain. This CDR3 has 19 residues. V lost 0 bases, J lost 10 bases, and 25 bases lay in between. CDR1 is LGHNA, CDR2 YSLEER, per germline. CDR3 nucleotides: TGCGCCAGCAGCCAAGAAGCATTCGGTTCATCGTCGTACCGCTCACCCCTCCACTTT. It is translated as CASSQEAFGSSSYRSPLHF.

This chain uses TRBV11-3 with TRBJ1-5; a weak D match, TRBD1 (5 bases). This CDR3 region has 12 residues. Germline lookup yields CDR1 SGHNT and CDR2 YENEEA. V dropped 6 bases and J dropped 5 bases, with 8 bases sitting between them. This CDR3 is CASRPRDQPQHF. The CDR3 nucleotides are TGTGCCAGCAGACCCAGGGATCAGCCCCAGCATTTT.

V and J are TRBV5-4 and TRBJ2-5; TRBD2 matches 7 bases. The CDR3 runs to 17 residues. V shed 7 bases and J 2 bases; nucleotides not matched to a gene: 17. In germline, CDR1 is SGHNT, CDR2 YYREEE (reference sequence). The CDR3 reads CASHYVFGGAGQETQYF. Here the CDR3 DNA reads TGTGCCAGCCATTACGTCTTTGGGGGAGCGGGGCAAGAGACCCAGTACTTC.

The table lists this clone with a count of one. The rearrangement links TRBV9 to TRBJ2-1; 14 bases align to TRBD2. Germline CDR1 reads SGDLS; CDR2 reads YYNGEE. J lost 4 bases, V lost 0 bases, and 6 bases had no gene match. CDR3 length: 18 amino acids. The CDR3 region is CASSVAIGTSGSYNEQFF. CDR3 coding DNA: TGTGCCAGCAGCGTAGCGATCGGGACTAGCGGGAGTTACAATGAGCAGTTCTTC.

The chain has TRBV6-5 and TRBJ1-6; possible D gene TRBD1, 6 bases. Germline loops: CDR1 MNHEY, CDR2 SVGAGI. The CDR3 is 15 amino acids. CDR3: CATAPRGRNNSPLHF. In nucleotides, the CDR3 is TGTGCAACAGCTCCCAGGGGACGGAATAATTCACCCCTCCACTTT.

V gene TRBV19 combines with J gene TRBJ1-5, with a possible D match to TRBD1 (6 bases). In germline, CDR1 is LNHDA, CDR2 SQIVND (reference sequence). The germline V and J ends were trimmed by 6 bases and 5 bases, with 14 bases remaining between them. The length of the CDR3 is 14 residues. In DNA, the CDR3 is TGTGCCAGTAGCGGACAAGGGGGGCATCAGCCCCAGCATTTT. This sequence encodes CASSGQGGHQPQHF.

DNA of the CDR3: TGTGCCAGCAGCCAGCCCGGGACTAGCGGGAGGCTCGATGAGCAGTTCTTC. It codes for CASSQPGTSGRLDEQFF. This sequence joins TRBV3-1 (or the pseudogene TRBV3-2) and TRBJ2-1; 15 bases are shared with TRBD2. Germline-derived CDR1 and CDR2 are LGHDT and YNNKEL (reference sequence). The J segment lost 8 bases and the V segment lost 3 bases, leaving 8 bases of the junction unmatched. The CDR3 runs to 17 residues.